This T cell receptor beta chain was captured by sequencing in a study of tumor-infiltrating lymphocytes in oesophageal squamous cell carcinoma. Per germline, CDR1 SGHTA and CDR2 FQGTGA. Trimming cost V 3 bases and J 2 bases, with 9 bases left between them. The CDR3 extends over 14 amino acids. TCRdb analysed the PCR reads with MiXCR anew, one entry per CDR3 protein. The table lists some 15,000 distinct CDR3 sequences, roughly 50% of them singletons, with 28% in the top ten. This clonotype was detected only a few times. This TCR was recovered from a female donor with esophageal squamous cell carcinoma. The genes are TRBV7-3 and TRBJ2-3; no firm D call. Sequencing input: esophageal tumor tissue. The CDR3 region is CASSLNGLTDTQYF. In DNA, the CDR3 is TGTGCCAGCAGCTTGAATGGCCTCACAGATACGCAGTATTTT. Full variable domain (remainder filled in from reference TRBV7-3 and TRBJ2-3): GAGVSQTPSNKVTEKGKYVELRCDPISGHTALYWYRQSLGQGPEFLIYFQGTGAADDSGLPNDRFFAVRPEGSVSTLKIQRTERGDSAVYLCASSLNGLTDTQYFGPGTRLTVL.